This TCR beta chain is drawn from a study of T cell changes during pregnancy in multiple sclerosis. TCRdb's copy holds only in-frame clones and misses some; the assay was immunoSEQ multiplex PCR. The table has tens of thousands of clones, approximately 90% seen once; the top ten hold approximately 7.2%. V lost 8 bases, J lost 0 bases, and 10 bases lay in between. CDR1 MDHEN and CDR2 SYDVKM come from the germline V gene. The CDR3 extends over 14 amino acids. The specimen was CD8+ T cells from peripheral blood mononuclear cells, collected in the second trimester of pregnancy. This receptor was obtained from a female donor with multiple sclerosis, enrolled in a pregnancy study. The chain employs TRBV28 and TRBJ2-2; D might be TRBD1 (5 bases). The CDR3 nucleotides read TGTGCCAGCGCGGACAATTCGAACACCGGGGAGCTGTTTTTT. This sequence encodes CASADNSNTGELFF.